Below, 22 T cell receptor beta chains from the same sample are listed, as sequenced in a study of PD-1 blockade in classical Hodgkin lymphoma. Time point denoted: cycle 4 day 1 (C4D1), after around six weeks of nivolumab. Brentuximab vedotin exposure varied, and every patient relapsed after autologous stem cell transplantation. Profiling relied on immunoSEQ multiplex PCR, and the TCRdb table lists in-frame clones only, not all of them. The sample yields roughly 60,000 clones, more than 80% seen once. Source: peripheral blood mononuclear cells (PBMCs), taken before the fourth cycle of nivolumab. The receptor set was obtained from a human donor with classical Hodgkin lymphoma.

The chain employs TRBV19 and TRBJ1-1, with D tentatively TRBD1 (6 bases). The CDR3 extends over 14 amino acids. Between the trimmed V and J ends, which lost 7 bases and 3 bases, there was a span of 15 bases. Germline CDR1 reads LNHDA; CDR2 reads SQIVND (reference sequence). CDR3 sequence (DNA): TGTGCCAGTATGGTCCGGGGGGCCGACACTGAAGCTTTCTTT. It is translated as CASMVRGADTEAFF.

The rearrangement uses TRBV30 and TRBJ1-2; no reliable D call. The CDR3 has 14 residues. Germline CDR1 GTSNPN, CDR2 SVGIG (reference sequence). V was trimmed by 0 bases and J by 2 bases, leaving 10 bases between them. CDR3 nucleotide sequence: TGTGCCTGGAGTGTACTGGAGAGGAACTATGGCTACACCTTC. It encodes CAWSVLERNYGYTF.

This chain connects TRBV6-5 to TRBJ2-5; TRBD1 is a possible D gene (6 bases). The CDR3 has 12 residues. Looked up from germline, CDR1 is MNHEY and CDR2 is SVGAGI. With 8 bases removed from V and 1 base from J, the gap between germline ends came to 8 bases. The CDR3 protein is CASGQLQETQYF. Written as DNA, the CDR3 is TGTGCCAGCGGACAGCTCCAAGAGACCCAGTACTTC.

This chain links TRBV20-1 with TRBJ2-7; D possibly corresponds to TRBD2 (5 bases). Between the trimmed V and J ends, which lost 5 bases and 4 bases, there was a span of 9 bases. CDR3 length equals 11 residues. Germline V CDR1 and CDR2: DFQATT, SNEGSKA (reference sequence). The CDR3 coding sequence is TGCAGTGCTGCGGGCCGATACGAGCAGTACTTC. Translating gives CSAAGRYEQYF.

The J gene is TRBJ2-2, the V gene TRBV5-1; TRBD2 aligns across 9 bases. The junction had 1 base not matched to a gene; V was cut back by 1 base and J by 0 bases. Germline V gives CDR1 SGHRS, CDR2 YFSETQ. The CDR3 runs 16 residues. The CDR3 spells CASSLIAGANTGELFF. The CDR3 DNA reads as TGCGCCAGCAGCTTGATAGCGGGGGCGAACACCGGGGAGCTGTTTTTT.

This chain links TRBV19 with TRBJ1-1, with a tentative D call TRBD1 (5 bases). The V and J ends lost 0 bases and 0 bases respectively, with 8 bases between them. The germline CDR1 and CDR2 sequences are LNHDA and SQIVND (reference sequence). This CDR3 is 15 amino acids long. The CDR3 DNA reads TGTGCCAGTAGTATAGATGGGGCGATGAACACTGAAGCTTTCTTT. Residues: CASSIDGAMNTEAFF. Full variable domain (rest looked up from reference TRBV19 and TRBJ1-1): DGGITQSPKYLFRKEGQNVTLSCEQNLNHDAMYWYRQDPGQGLRLIYYSQIVNDFQKGDIAEGYSVSREKKESFPLTVTSAQKNPTAFYLCASSIDGAMNTEAFFGQGTRLTVV.

The chain carries TRBV7-8 and TRBJ2-2, with unresolved D. V lost 0 bases to trimming and J lost 3 bases, with 17 bases between them. Germline CDR1 and CDR2: SGHVS and FQNEAQ. The CDR3 is made up of 18 amino acids. CDR3 protein: CASSLAQGSGRYTGELFF. The CDR3 nucleotides are TGTGCCAGCAGCTTAGCGCAAGGGTCCGGACGGTACACCGGGGAGCTGTTTTTT.

This chain joins TRBV5-6 and TRBJ2-7, with TRBD2 matching over 13 bases. Germline loops: CDR1 SGHDT, CDR2 YYEEEE. V shed 4 bases and J 2 bases; nucleotides not matched to a gene: 3. There are 15 residues in the CDR3. CDR3 bases: TGTGCCAGCAGCACGGGACTAGCGGGGACCTACGAGCAGTACTTC. Its translation: CASSTGLAGTYEQYF.

The chain links TRBV7-8 to TRBJ2-1, with a tentative D call TRBD1 (5 bases). V lost 7 bases and J 10 bases, leaving 11 bases between the germline ends. This CDR3 spans 11 amino acids. The germline V gene has CDR1 SGHVS and CDR2 FQNEAQ. The CDR3 DNA follows: TGTGCCAGCACCCCGTACAGGGAGCAGTTCTTC. This gives the protein CASTPYREQFF.

The rearrangement links TRBV6-5 to TRBJ2-5; 9 bases fit TRBD2. This CDR3 has 16 amino acids. Germline CDR1 and CDR2: MNHEY and SVGAGI. After removal of 2 bases from V and 5 bases from J, the junction contained 9 bases not matched to a gene. CDR3 DNA sequence: TGTGCCAGCAGTTACACATCTCTAGCGGGGCAGGAGACCCAGTACTTC. This sequence encodes CASSYTSLAGQETQYF.

V and J are TRBV5-1 and TRBJ2-4; weak D call: TRBD2 (5 bases). The germline V gene has CDR1 SGHRS and CDR2 YFSETQ. The CDR3 length is 15 residues. Trimming removed 3 bases at V and 3 bases at J, with 13 bases between. Here the CDR3 DNA reads TGCGCCAGCAGCTGGTGGAAGAGGGACAAAAACATTCAGTACTTC. Translation: CASSWWKRDKNIQYF.

This chain joins TRBV7-8 and TRBJ1-2, with TRBD1 matching over 8 bases. The CDR3 loop spans 13 amino acids. Germline-derived CDR1 and CDR2 are SGHVS and FQNEAQ. Trimming cost V 4 bases and J 5 bases; bases outside gene matches: 3. The CDR3: CASSSYRGYGYTF. The CDR3 DNA follows: TGTGCCAGCAGCTCTTACAGGGGGTATGGCTACACCTTC.

This clone was recorded a few times. This sequence joins TRBV6-1 and TRBJ2-7, with TRBD1 as a possible D gene (6 bases). The CDR3 is made up of 15 amino acids. V shed 8 bases and J shed 2 bases, with 19 bases lying between them. The germline V gene encodes CDR1 MNHNS and CDR2 SASEGT. CDR3 region: CASGYRDIDAYEQYF. The CDR3 DNA reads TGTGCCAGCGGGTACCGGGACATCGACGCCTACGAGCAGTACTTC.

J is TRBJ2-3 and V is TRBV6-5; D call uncertain. The V gene lost 7 bases and the J gene lost 2 bases, with 16 bases spanning the gap. This CDR3 has 15 amino acids. Germline V gene data show CDR1 as MNHEY and CDR2 as SVGAGI. The DNA for the CDR3 is TGTGCCAGCAAAAAGAGGACCGCCCTCACAGATACGCAGTATTTT. Its protein is CASKKRTALTDTQYF.

This chain connects TRBV19 to TRBJ2-3; D is possibly TRBD2 (5 bases). Germline V gives CDR1 LNHDA, CDR2 SQIVND (reference sequence). Trimming took off 8 bases at V and 6 bases at J, with 15 bases between the two ends. The CDR3 is made up of 13 amino acids. This CDR3 reads CASSDRSGDTQYF. The DNA for the CDR3 is TGTGCCAGTTCCGACCGGAGCGGCGATACGCAGTATTTT. Full variable domain (rest looked up from reference TRBV19 and TRBJ2-3): DGGITQSPKYLFRKEGQNVTLSCEQNLNHDAMYWYRQDPGQGLRLIYYSQIVNDFQKGDIAEGYSVSREKKESFPLTVTSAQKNPTAFYLCASSDRSGDTQYFGPGTRLTVL.

CDR3 protein: CASSLGVLGNGYTF. In DNA form, the CDR3 reads TGCGCCAGCAGCTTGGGCGTGCTGGGTAATGGCTACACCTTC. The V and J genes are TRBV5-1 and TRBJ1-2, with D hard to call. The CDR3 is 14 residues long. Trimming took 0 bases from V and 6 from J, leaving 12 bases between them. Germline loops: CDR1 SGHRS, CDR2 YFSETQ.

This chain connects TRBV5-6 to TRBJ2-7; D gene unclear. V lost 7 bases, J lost 6 bases, and 14 bases lay in between. CDR3 length: 12 residues. The V gene's germline CDR1 is SGHDT and CDR2 YYEEEE. The chain's CDR3 is CASQLKPTEQYF. Written as DNA, the CDR3 is TGTGCCAGCCAACTAAAACCCACCGAGCAGTACTTC.

The gene calls are TRBV30 and TRBJ2-7; D may be TRBD2 (5 bases). The CDR3 runs 15 residues. V lost 4 bases and J 2 bases, leaving 18 bases between the germline ends. Germline CDR1 and CDR2: GTSNPN and SVGIG (reference sequence). CDR3 nucleotides: TGTGCCTGGAACACGCCACGGGATAACCCCTACGAGCAGTACTTC. The encoded protein is CAWNTPRDNPYEQYF. Supplemented by reference TRBV30 and TRBJ2-7, the full variable domain reads SQTIHQWPATLVQPVGSPLSLECTVEGTSNPNLYWYRQAAGRGLQLLFYSVGIGQISSEVPQNLSASRPQDRQFILSSKKLLLSDSGFYLCAWNTPRDNPYEQYFGPGTRLTVT.

The chain carries TRBV13 and TRBJ2-3; 8 nucleotides agree with TRBD2. CDR1 PRHDT and CDR2 FYEKMQ come from the germline V gene (reference sequence). Trimming cost V 4 bases and J 4 bases; bases outside gene matches: 7. The CDR3 loop spans 15 amino acids. CDR3 sequence reads: CASSWSGGHPDTQYF. The CDR3 coding sequence is TGTGCCAGCAGCTGGAGCGGGGGCCACCCAGATACGCAGTATTTT.

The chain couples TRBV27 to TRBJ1-3; no definite D call. The CDR3 extends over 16 amino acids. V was cut by 0 bases and J by 0 bases, with 9 bases left in between. Germline V gives CDR1 MNHEY, CDR2 SMNVEV (reference sequence). The CDR3, as DNA: TGTGCCAGCAGTTTATCGGGCCCTCTCTCTGGAAACACCATATATTTT. Encoded protein: CASSLSGPLSGNTIYF.

This clone is a singleton in its sample. This chain connects TRBV27 to TRBJ1-5; TRBD1 is a possible D gene (5 bases). The CDR3 runs 15 residues. The germline V gene has CDR1 MNHEY and CDR2 SMNVEV (reference sequence). V dropped 2 bases and J dropped 3 bases, with 11 bases sitting between them. The DNA for the CDR3 is TGTGCCAGCAGTTTAGGGGCGGCAAACAATCAGCCCCAGCATTTT. Residues: CASSLGAANNQPQHF.

The chain recombines TRBV10-1 with TRBJ2-1; D may be TRBD1 (6 bases). The germline V gene has CDR1 WNHNN and CDR2 SYGVQD (reference sequence). The CDR3 sequence is 13 residues long. The V end was cut by 2 bases, the J end by 10 bases, with 12 bases between. The CDR3 sequence: CASSEPPGGEQFF. In DNA, the CDR3 is TGCGCCAGCAGTGAGCCCCCTGGGGGCGAGCAGTTCTTC.